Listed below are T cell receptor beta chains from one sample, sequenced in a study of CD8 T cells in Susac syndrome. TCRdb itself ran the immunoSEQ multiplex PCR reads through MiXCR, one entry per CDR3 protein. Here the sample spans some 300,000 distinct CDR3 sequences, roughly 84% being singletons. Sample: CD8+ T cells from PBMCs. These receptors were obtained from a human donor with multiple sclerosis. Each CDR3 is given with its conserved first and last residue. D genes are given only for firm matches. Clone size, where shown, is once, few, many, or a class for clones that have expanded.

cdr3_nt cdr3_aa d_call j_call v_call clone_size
TGTGCCAGCAGCTGGGGAGGAGAGAAATACGAGCAGTACTTC CASSWGGEKYEQYF - TRBJ2-7 TRBV5-4 -
TGTGCTAGTGGTTTGGTACTAGCGGGAGTATACAATGAGCAGTTCTTC CASGLVLAGVYNEQFF TRBD2 TRBJ2-1 TRBV12-5 once
TGCAGTGCTACAGGACTAGCGGGTAACCCGGAGTTGCGAGAGACCCAGTACTTC CSATGLAGNPELRETQYF TRBD2 TRBJ2-5 TRBV20-1 -
TGTGCCAGCAGTTTCTCGACAGGGAACAATCAGCCCCAGCATTTT CASSFSTGNNQPQHF TRBD1 TRBJ1-5 TRBV12-3/TRBV12-4 -
TGTGCCTGGAGTGGGGTCGGGAGGGAAGGAGCCGGGGAGCTGTTTTTT CAWSGVGREGAGELFF TRBD2 TRBJ2-2 TRBV30 -
TGTGCCAGCAGCCCTAGGACAGGGGGCGAGAGGTCCTGCGGAGAGACCCAGTACTTC CASSPRTGGERSCGETQYF - TRBJ2-5 TRBV21-1 once
TGTGTCAGCAGTTTCGACCGGCCCACAGATACGCAGTATTTT CVSSFDRPTDTQYF - TRBJ2-3 TRBV27 -
TGTGCCAGCAGTCTGTCCCTATTTGAGCAGTACTTC CASSLSLFEQYF - TRBJ2-7 TRBV12-3/TRBV12-4 -
TGCGCCAGCAGCCAAGTTAAGGGCCGGCCGGCTTACGAGCAGTACTTC CASSQVKGRPAYEQYF - TRBJ2-7 TRBV4-1 -
TGTGCCAGCAGTTCACGGGGGAGGGAAGAGACCCAGTACTTC CASSSRGREETQYF TRBD2 TRBJ2-5 TRBV27 -
TGTGCCAGCGGGACCGACAGGGTCGAAGCTTTCTTT CASGTDRVEAFF TRBD1 TRBJ1-1 TRBV6-2/TRBV6-3 -
TGTGCCAGCGCAGAGACAGGGGTCTACGAGCAGTACTTC CASAETGVYEQYF TRBD1 TRBJ2-7 TRBV27 -
TGTGCCAGCAGCGCAACATTTCAGGGGAAAGGACTGTTTTTT CASSATFQGKGLFF - TRBJ1-4 TRBV9 -
TGTGCCAGCACCTCGACTAGCGGGAGTCTAGCTGAGCGGTTCTTC CASTSTSGSLAERFF TRBD2 TRBJ2-1 TRBV12-3/TRBV12-4 -
TGTGCCAGCAGTGGCGGAACGACCTACAATGAGCAGTTCTTC CASSGGTTYNEQFF - TRBJ2-1 TRBV2 -
TGTGCCAGCACGGCTCCCGGGACTAGCGATACAGATACGCAGTATTTT CASTAPGTSDTDTQYF TRBD2 TRBJ2-3 TRBV7-9 -